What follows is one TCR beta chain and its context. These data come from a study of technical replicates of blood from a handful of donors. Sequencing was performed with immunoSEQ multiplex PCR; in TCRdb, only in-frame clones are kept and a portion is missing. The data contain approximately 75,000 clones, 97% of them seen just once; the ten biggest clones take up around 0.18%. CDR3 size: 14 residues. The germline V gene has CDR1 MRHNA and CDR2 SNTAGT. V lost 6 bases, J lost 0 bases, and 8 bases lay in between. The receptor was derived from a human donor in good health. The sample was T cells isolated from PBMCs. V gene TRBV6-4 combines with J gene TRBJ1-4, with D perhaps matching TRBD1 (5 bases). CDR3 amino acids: CASRPTATNEKLFF. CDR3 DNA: TGTGCCAGCAGACCGACAGCAACTAATGAAAAACTGTTTTTT.